These T cell receptor beta chains were read from a single sample in a study of T cells in Graves' hyperthyroidism and ophthalmopathy. TCRdb re-analysed the multiplex PCR reads in MiXCR, keeping a single row per CDR3 protein. Altogether about half a million distinct CDR3 sequences are present, about 20% being singletons, with the ten largest covering approximately 50%. Sequencing was performed on blood. The origin of the receptors is a man between 40 and 49 years old with Graves' ophthalmopathy. Each CDR3 is given with its conserved first and last residue. D genes are given only for firm matches. Rows give clone size only sometimes, using once, few, many, or a class for an expanded clone.

D,J,size,V,DNA,CDR3
TRBD2,TRBJ2-2,-,TRBV10-3,TGTGCCACCTCTAGCGGGAGGAACACCGGGGAGCTGTTTTTT,CATSSGRNTGELFF
-,TRBJ2-7,-,TRBV5-5,TGTGCCAGCAGCTCCGCCATCGGACAGCGAATTTACGAGCAGTACTTC,CASSSAIGQRIYEQYF
-,TRBJ1-1,many,TRBV11-1,TGTGCCAGCAGCTTACGTCGACAGATGAACACTGAAGCTTTCTTT,CASSLRRQMNTEAFF
-,TRBJ2-7,-,TRBV6-1,TGTGCCAGCAGTGAGCGACAGCTACTCTACGAGCAGTACTTC,CASSERQLLYEQYF
TRBD1,TRBJ1-4,many,TRBV2,TGTGCCAGCAGGCGAACCGGGACAGGGTATGGAAAACTGTTTTTT,CASRRTGTGYGKLFF
-,TRBJ2-7,-,TRBV2,TGTGCCAGCAGTGAAGTATCGGGGATTGGATCCTACGAGCAGTACTTC,CASSEVSGIGSYEQYF
-,TRBJ1-2,-,TRBV20-1,TGCAGTGCTAGTCCCTCTCCCACCGGACAAGTTGGCTATGGCTACACCTTC,CSASPSPTGQVGYGYTF
-,TRBJ2-7,-,TRBV13,TGTGCCAGCAGCTTAGGGGAAGCGCAGTACTTC,CASSLGEAQYF
TRBD1,TRBJ2-2,few,TRBV11-2,TGTGCCAGCAGCTTAGATCACAGGGGGGCGAACACCGGGGAGCTGTTTTTT,CASSLDHRGANTGELFF
-,TRBJ1-6,few,TRBV6-1,TGTGCCAGCAGTGAGGTAGCAGTTAATTCACCCCTCCACTTT,CASSEVAVNSPLHF
-,TRBJ2-7,-,TRBV2,TGTGCCACCAGTCCGGGACTCCCCTACGAGCAGTACTTC,CATSPGLPYEQYF
TRBD1,TRBJ2-7,-,TRBV6-5,TGTGCCAGCAGTTACGGGGACAGGGGGGATACAGAGCAGTACTTC,CASSYGDRGDTEQYF
-,TRBJ2-7,-,TRBV28,TGTGCCAGCAGTTTATCCGCTGGTCTTCGGACCTACGAGCAGTACTTC,CASSLSAGLRTYEQYF
-,TRBJ2-2,-,TRBV7-3,TGTGCCAGCAGCTTAAATAGGCTAGAAAACACCGGGGAGCTGTTTTTT,CASSLNRLENTGELFF
-,TRBJ2-7,many,TRBV6-1,TGTGCCAGCAGTGTGGTGCCGGGACACAACTACGAGCAGTACTTC,CASSVVPGHNYEQYF
-,TRBJ2-2,-,TRBV18,TGTGCCAGCTCACCCCCAAACACGAACACCGGGGAGCTGTTTTTT,CASSPPNTNTGELFF
-,TRBJ2-5,many,TRBV7-6,TGTGCCAGCAGCTTAGTGCAAGAGACCCAGTACTTC,CASSLVQETQYF
-,TRBJ2-7,many,TRBV7-6,TGTGCCAGCAGCTTAGAGGCGGACGGGAGTTACGAGCAGTACTTC,CASSLEADGSYEQYF
TRBD1,TRBJ1-1,few,TRBV20-1,TGCAGTGCTAGAAGACAGGGTGTGAACACTGAAGCTTTCTTT,CSARRQGVNTEAFF
-,TRBJ2-7,-,TRBV13,TGTGCCAGCAGTAAGGAGGGCCAGCAGTACTTC,CASSKEGQQYF
-,TRBJ1-5,many,TRBV7-9,TGTGCCAGCAGCTTAGCGGGTACAGGGACGGGACAGCCCCAGCATTTT,CASSLAGTGTGQPQHF
-,TRBJ2-1,few,TRBV29-1,TGCAGCGTTGTGGGAAGAAGGACAGTCGGCTACAATGAGCAGTTCTTC,CSVVGRRTVGYNEQFF
-,TRBJ1-5,many,TRBV2,TGTGCCAGCAGTGAAATACGGCGGGATCAGCCCCAGCATTTT,CASSEIRRDQPQHF
TRBD1,TRBJ1-2,few,TRBV5-6,TGTGCCAGCAGCGGCGGTCCTGGGACAGCATTCTATGGCTACACCTTC,CASSGGPGTAFYGYTF
TRBD2,TRBJ2-3,few,TRBV9,TGTGCCAGCAGCGTTCTAGCGGGGGATAGAACAGATACGCAGTATTTT,CASSVLAGDRTDTQYF
TRBD2,TRBJ2-7,many,TRBV7-2,TGTGCCAGCAGCTTGGGCCGGACTAGGGGCTACGAGCAGTACTTC,CASSLGRTRGYEQYF
-,TRBJ1-2,-,TRBV7-2,TGTGCCAGCAGCTTGCAACAGCTATATGGCTACACCTTC,CASSLQQLYGYTF
-,TRBJ2-7,many,TRBV28,TGTGCCAGCAGCTTTCATCTAGCGCGCCTATCCTACGAGCAGTACTTC,CASSFHLARLSYEQYF
-,TRBJ1-6,-,TRBV12-3/TRBV12-4,TGTGCCAGCAGTTTGCGCCCCGACGGTGTACCCCTCCACTTT,CASSLRPDGVPLHF
TRBD2,TRBJ2-1,many,TRBV5-1,TGCGCCAGCACCCTAAGCTCTAGCGGGGGGATGAATGAGCAGTTCTTC,CASTLSSSGGMNEQFF
TRBD2,TRBJ2-2,-,TRBV30,TGTGCCTGGAGTCGCGGGGGGCCGAACACCGGGGAGCTGTTTTTT,CAWSRGGPNTGELFF
-,TRBJ2-1,many,TRBV7-2,TGTGCCAGCAGCAAAGGTTCAGGACCTTCCTACAATGAGCAGTTCTTC,CASSKGSGPSYNEQFF
-,TRBJ1-3,-,TRBV30,TGTGCCTGGAGCGAGAGTGGAAACACCATATATTTT,CAWSESGNTIYF
-,TRBJ2-1,-,TRBV3-2,TGTGCCAGCAGCCAAGTGGGGCGCTGGCGCAATGAGCAGTTCTTC,CASSQVGRWRNEQFF
-,TRBJ1-2,many,TRBV3-1,TGTGCCAGCAGCCAAGATGTCAAAGGGGATGGCGGCTACACCTTC,CASSQDVKGDGGYTF
TRBD2,TRBJ2-4,-,TRBV20-1,TGCAGTGCCAATCAAACTAGCGGGAGGATGTTAGCCAAAAACATTCAGTACTTC,CSANQTSGRMLAKNIQYF
-,TRBJ1-5,many,TRBV6-6,TGTGCCAGCAGTTACGGACAGACCAATCAGCCCCAGCATTTT,CASSYGQTNQPQHF
-,TRBJ2-7,few,TRBV5-5,TGTGCCAGCAGCTTGGGGGACGAATACGAGCAGTACTTC,CASSLGDEYEQYF
-,TRBJ2-7,few,TRBV9,TGTGCCAGCAGCGTGGGGCCGGGACCGACCTCCTACGAGCAGTACTTC,CASSVGPGPTSYEQYF
-,TRBJ2-3,few,TRBV14,TGTGCCAGCAGCCAAATCCTACTCGGCACAGATACGCAGTATTTT,CASSQILLGTDTQYF
TRBD1,TRBJ1-2,-,TRBV30,TGTGCCTGGAGTTTGGTACAGGGGGCTTCGGAGGGCTACACCTTC,CAWSLVQGASEGYTF
TRBD2,TRBJ2-5,-,TRBV13,TGTGCCAGCAGTCCCGGACTAGCGGGGCTCCAAGGGACCCAGTACTTC,CASSPGLAGLQGTQYF
-,TRBJ1-1,-,TRBV7-9,TGTGCCAGCAGTGAACCAGGGGCCACTGAAGCTTTCTTT,CASSEPGATEAFF
TRBD1,TRBJ1-5,few,TRBV6-1,TGTGCCAGCAGTGAACTGTGGGGAACAGGGGGAGATCAGCCCCAGCATTTT,CASSELWGTGGDQPQHF
TRBD2,TRBJ2-5,-,TRBV28,TGTGCCAGCAGTGCGTCACAGGGACTAGCGGGAGAAGAGACCCAGTACTTC,CASSASQGLAGEETQYF
TRBD2,TRBJ2-7,-,TRBV4-2,TGTGCCAGCAGCCAAGTGTCAGGGAGCGGGACGGACTACGAGCAGTACTTC,CASSQVSGSGTDYEQYF
-,TRBJ2-1,-,TRBV19,TGTGCCAGTAGTATCGTCTTTTGGGGGGAGGAAGGTTACGAGCAGTTCTTC,CASSIVFWGEEGYEQFF
-,TRBJ2-2,-,TRBV5-1,TGCGCCAGCAGCTTGAGCCCAGGTTCGACTGGGGAGCTGTTTTTT,CASSLSPGSTGELFF
-,TRBJ2-6,-,TRBV15,TGTGCCACCAGCATTGGGACTCCTGGGGCCAACGTCCTGACTTTC,CATSIGTPGANVLTF
-,TRBJ1-2,few,TRBV6-1,TGTGCCAGCACCCCCGGTATTAACTATGGCTACACCTTC,CASTPGINYGYTF
-,TRBJ1-1,once,TRBV19,TGTGCCAGTCTGAAGGGATTGAACACTGAAGCTTTCTTT,CASLKGLNTEAFF
-,TRBJ1-1,-,TRBV5-1,TGCGCCAGCAGCTCTGGAATGAGGGGACGGGCTGACACTGAAGCTTTCTTT,CASSSGMRGRADTEAFF
TRBD2,TRBJ2-5,-,TRBV19,TGTGCCAGTAGTATATCTAGCGGGGGCGGGGAGACCCAGTACTTC,CASSISSGGGETQYF
-,TRBJ1-1,many,TRBV3-1,TGTGCCAGCAGCCAACCGAATTCGGGGAACACTGAAGCTTTCTTT,CASSQPNSGNTEAFF
-,TRBJ2-1,-,TRBV9,TGTGCCAGCAGCGTAGGCAGGGGAGTCAATGAGCAGTTCTTC,CASSVGRGVNEQFF